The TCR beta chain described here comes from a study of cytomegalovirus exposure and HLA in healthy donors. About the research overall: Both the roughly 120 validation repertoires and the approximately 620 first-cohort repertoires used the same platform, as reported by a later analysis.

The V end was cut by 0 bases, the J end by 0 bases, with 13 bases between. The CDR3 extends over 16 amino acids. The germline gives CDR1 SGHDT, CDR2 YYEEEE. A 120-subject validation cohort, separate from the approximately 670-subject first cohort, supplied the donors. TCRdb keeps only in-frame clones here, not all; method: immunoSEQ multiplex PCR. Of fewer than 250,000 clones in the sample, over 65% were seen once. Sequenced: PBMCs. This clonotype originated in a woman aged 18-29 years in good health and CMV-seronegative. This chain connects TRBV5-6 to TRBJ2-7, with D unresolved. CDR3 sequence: CASSLGPQASSYEQYF. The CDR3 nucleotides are TGTGCCAGCAGCTTGGGGCCGCAGGCGAGCTCCTACGAGCAGTACTTC.